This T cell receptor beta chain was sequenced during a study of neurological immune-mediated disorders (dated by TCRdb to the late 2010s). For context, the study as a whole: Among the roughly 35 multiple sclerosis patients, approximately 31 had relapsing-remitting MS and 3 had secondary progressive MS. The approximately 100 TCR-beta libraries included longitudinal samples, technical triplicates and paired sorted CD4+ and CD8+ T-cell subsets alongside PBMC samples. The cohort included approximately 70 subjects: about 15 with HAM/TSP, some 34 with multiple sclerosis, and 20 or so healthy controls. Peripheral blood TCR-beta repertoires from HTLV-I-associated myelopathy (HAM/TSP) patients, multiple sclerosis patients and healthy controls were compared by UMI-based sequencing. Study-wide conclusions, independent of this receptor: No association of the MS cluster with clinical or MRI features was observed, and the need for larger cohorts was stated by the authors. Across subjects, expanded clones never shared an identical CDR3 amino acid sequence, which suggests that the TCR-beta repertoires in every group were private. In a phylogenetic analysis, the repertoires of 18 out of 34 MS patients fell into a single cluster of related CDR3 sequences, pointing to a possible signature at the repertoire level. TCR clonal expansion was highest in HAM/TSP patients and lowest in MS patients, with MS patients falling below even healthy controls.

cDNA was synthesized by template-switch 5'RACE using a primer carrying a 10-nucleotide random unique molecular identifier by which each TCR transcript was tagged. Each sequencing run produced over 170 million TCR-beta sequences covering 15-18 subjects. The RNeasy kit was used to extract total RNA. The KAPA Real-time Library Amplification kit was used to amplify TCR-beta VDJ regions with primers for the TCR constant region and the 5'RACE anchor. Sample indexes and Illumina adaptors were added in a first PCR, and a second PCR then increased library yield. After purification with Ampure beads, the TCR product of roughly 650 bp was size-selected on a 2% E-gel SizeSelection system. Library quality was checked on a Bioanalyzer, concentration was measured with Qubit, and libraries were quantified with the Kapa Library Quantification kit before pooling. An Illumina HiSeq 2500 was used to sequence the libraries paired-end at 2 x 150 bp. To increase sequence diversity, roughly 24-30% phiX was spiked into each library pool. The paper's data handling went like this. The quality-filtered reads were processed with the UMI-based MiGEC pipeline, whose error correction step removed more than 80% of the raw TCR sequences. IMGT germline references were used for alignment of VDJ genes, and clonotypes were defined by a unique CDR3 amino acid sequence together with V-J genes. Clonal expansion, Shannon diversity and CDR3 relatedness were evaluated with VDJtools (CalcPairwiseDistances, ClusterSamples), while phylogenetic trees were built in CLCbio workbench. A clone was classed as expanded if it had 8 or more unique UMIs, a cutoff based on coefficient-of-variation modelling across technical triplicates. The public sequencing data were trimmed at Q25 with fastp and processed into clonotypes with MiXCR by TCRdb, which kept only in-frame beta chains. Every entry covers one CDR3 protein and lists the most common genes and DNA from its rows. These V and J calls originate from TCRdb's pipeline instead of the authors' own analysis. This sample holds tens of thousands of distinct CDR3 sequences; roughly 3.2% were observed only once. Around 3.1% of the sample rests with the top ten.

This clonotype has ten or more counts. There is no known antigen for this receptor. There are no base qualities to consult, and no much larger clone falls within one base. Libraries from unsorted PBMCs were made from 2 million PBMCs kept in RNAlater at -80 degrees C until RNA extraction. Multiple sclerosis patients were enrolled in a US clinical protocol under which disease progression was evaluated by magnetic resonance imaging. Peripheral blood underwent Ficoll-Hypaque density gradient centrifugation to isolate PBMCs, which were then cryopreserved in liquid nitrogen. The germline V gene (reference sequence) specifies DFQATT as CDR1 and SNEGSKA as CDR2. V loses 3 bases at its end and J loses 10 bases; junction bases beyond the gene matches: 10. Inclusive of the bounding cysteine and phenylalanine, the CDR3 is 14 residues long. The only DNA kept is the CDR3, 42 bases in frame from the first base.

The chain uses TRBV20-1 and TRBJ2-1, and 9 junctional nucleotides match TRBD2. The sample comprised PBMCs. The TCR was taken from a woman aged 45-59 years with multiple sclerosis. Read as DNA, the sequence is TGCAGTGCTAGTGGACTAGCGATACGAGGAGAGCAGTTCTTC. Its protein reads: CSASGLAIRGEQFF.